These 17 T cell receptor beta chains were sequenced from one sample in a study of T cells in Graves' hyperthyroidism and ophthalmopathy. TCR beta CDR3 region amplification was performed from RNA transcripts. During a first-round RT-PCR of the TCR CDR3, the HTBI primer set was used. MiXCR, run by TCRdb on the multiplex PCR reads, gives a single entry per CDR3 protein. Here the sample spans 500,000 to 800,000 distinct CDR3 sequences, 45% being singletons. Sequenced sample: peripheral blood or thyroid tissue (not recorded which). The receptors derive from an adult man with Graves' disease, either hyperthyroidism or ophthalmopathy (not recorded which).

Ten or more counts support this clonotype. This chain links TRBV29-1 with TRBJ1-2; 7 positions agree with TRBD1. Germline V gene lookup returns CDR1 SQVTM and CDR2 ANQGSEA. The CDR3 totals 16 residues. V was clipped by 3 bases and J by 6 bases; unmatched bases: 16. In DNA form, the CDR3 reads TGCAGCGTTGACCGAACGCAGGGGGAGTATAGGCATGGCTACACCTTC. It encodes CSVDRTQGEYRHGYTF.

This clonotype was recorded a few times. One end of the junction fails to match germline, which may point to a read error. The V gene is TRBV29-1, the J gene TRBJ1-1; 9 bases map to TRBD1. Germline V lookup: CDR1 SQVTM, CDR2 ANQGSEA. CDR3 length equals 15 residues. DNA for the CDR3: TGCAACGTTTCCACAGGGGGCGCAGTGAACACTGAAGCTTTCTTT. It specifies CNVSTGGAVNTEAFF. Based on the CDR3 plus reference TRBV29-1 and TRBJ1-1, the full variable domain is SAVISQKPSRDICQRGTSLTIQCQVDSQVTMMFWYRQQPGQSLTLIATANQGSEATYESGFVIDKFPISRPNLTFSTLTVSNMSPEDSSIYLCNVSTGGAVNTEAFFGQGTRLTVV.

J is TRBJ1-2 and V is TRBV20-1, with D possibly being TRBD1 (5 bases). The V and J ends lost 3 bases and 8 bases respectively, with 16 bases between them. CDR1 is DFQATT, CDR2 SNEGSKA, per germline (reference sequence). CDR3 length: 13 residues. The DNA for the CDR3 is TGCAGTGCTAGTGCAAGGGGTTCTGGAGGCTACACCTTC. This encodes CSASARGSGGYTF.

The CDR3 sequence: CSAPRQGGQYF. CDR3 in DNA: TGCAGTGCCCCTAGACAGGGCGGCCAGTACTTC. The rearrangement joins TRBV20-1 to TRBJ2-5; TRBD1 aligns across 7 bases. V lost 6 bases, J lost 10 bases, and 8 bases stayed unmatched. The CDR3 is 11 amino acids. Per the germline V gene, CDR1 is DFQATT and CDR2 is SNEGSKA (reference sequence).

As for this clonotype: A much more abundant neighbour one base away suggests this may be a read error. J is TRBJ1-1 and V is TRBV11-2; D remains unclear. The CDR3 spans 14 residues. CDR1 and CDR2 from the germline V gene are SGHAT and FQNNGV. The CDR3 DNA is TGTGCCGGCAGCTTAGACCTAGTGAACACTGAAGCTTTCTTT. Protein product: CAGSLDLVNTEAFF.

The chain uses TRBV20-1 and TRBJ1-2; 9 bases align to TRBD1. Germline lookup yields CDR1 DFQATT and CDR2 SNEGSKA (reference sequence). With V trimmed by 1 base and J by 8 bases, 5 bases remained unmatched. The CDR3 contains 13 residues. The DNA of the CDR3 is TGCAGTGCTAGAGGGCTACAGGGGGCAGGCTACACCTTC. It is translated as CSARGLQGAGYTF.

This clonotype has at least ten counts. The V and J genes are TRBV20-1 and TRBJ1-5; 7 bases match TRBD1. The CDR3 length is 13 residues. J gave up 5 bases and V 0 bases, and 1 base lay outside the gene matches. Germline V CDR1 and CDR2: DFQATT, SNEGSKA (reference sequence). CDR3 coding DNA: TGCAGTGCTAGAGATGGACAGGATCAGCCCCAGCATTTT. Its translation is CSARDGQDQPQHF.

With respect to this clonotype: The junction departs from the called germline gene at one end, perhaps through a read error. This chain connects TRBV5-1 to TRBJ1-1; 7 nucleotides match TRBD1. The CDR3 has 14 residues. CDR1 and CDR2 from the germline V gene are SGHRS and YFSETQ. Here the CDR3 DNA reads TGCGCCAGCAGCTTGGGCGGAGGGACAGCTGAGGCTTTCTTT. Its protein product is CASSLGGGTAEAFF. Supplemented by reference TRBV5-1 and TRBJ1-1, the full variable domain reads KAGVTQTPRYLIKTRGQQVTLSCSPISGHRSVSWYQQTPGQGLQFLFEYFSETQRNKGNFPGRFSGRQFSNSRSEMNVSTLELGDSALYLCASSLGGGTAEAFFGQGTRLTVV.

This clonotype was found a few times. This rearrangement joins TRBV2 to TRBJ1-1; unclear D gene. The germline V gene has CDR1 SNHLY and CDR2 FYNNEI. Trimming removed 6 bases from V and 6 bases from J, with 14 bases in between. This CDR3 spans 13 amino acids. The CDR3: CASRLDKSAEAFF. CDR3 sequence (DNA): TGTGCCAGCAGATTAGACAAGTCGGCTGAAGCTTTCTTT.

Many counts were recorded for this clonotype. The chain employs TRBV7-8 and TRBJ1-5; D gene uncertain. The V end lost 3 bases, the J end lost 6 bases, and 9 bases lay between the germline ends. The CDR3 spans 13 residues. The germline gives CDR1 SGHVS, CDR2 FQNEAQ. As DNA, the CDR3 is TGTGCCAGCAGCTTCGGGTTTACTCAGCCCCAGCATTTT. Translation gives CASSFGFTQPQHF.

Many counts were recorded for this clonotype. The chain employs TRBV7-3 and TRBJ1-4; D unresolved. Germline V gives CDR1 SGHTA, CDR2 FQGTGA. The CDR3 is 13 amino acids. Trimming took off 5 bases at V and 8 bases at J, with 12 bases between the two ends. CDR3: CASSLRPGEKLFF. The CDR3, as DNA: TGTGCCAGCAGCCTACGACCGGGGGAAAAACTGTTTTTT.

This clonotype was picked up many times. The genes are TRBV5-8 and TRBJ1-1, with D possibly TRBD1 on 6 matching bases. This CDR3 spans 11 amino acids. Trimming cost V 2 bases and J 8 bases, with 7 bases left between them. Looked up from germline, CDR1 is SGHTS and CDR2 is YDEGEE. Here the CDR3 DNA reads TGTGCCAGCAGCTTCGACAGGGAAGCTTTCTTT. It translates to CASSFDREAFF.

This clonotype was found many times. The V call is TRBV12-3 or TRBV12-4, the J call TRBJ1-1, with TRBD1 identical over 7 bases. V lost 7 bases, J lost 3 bases, and 8 bases stayed unmatched. The CDR3 is 14 residues long. The CDR3 protein is CASTLSGGDTEAFF. In DNA, the CDR3 is TGTGCCAGCACTCTATCAGGGGGAGACACTGAAGCTTTCTTT.

The genes are TRBV15 and TRBJ2-7; D gene uncertain. Germline V gives CDR1 LNHNV, CDR2 YYDKDF (reference sequence). The CDR3 runs 13 residues. V lost 3 bases and J lost 4, with 10 bases in between. The CDR3 nucleotides read TGTGCCACCAGCAGCTTTACCGATTACGAGCAGTACTTC. Translated: CATSSFTDYEQYF.

This clonotype was observed at least ten times. This sequence joins TRBV7-6 and TRBJ1-1; no clear D gene. The V and J ends lost 1 base and 2 bases respectively, with 8 bases between them. The V gene's germline CDR1 is SGHVS and CDR2 FNYEAQ. The CDR3 extends over 14 amino acids. For the CDR3, the DNA is TGTGCCAGCAGCTTAGGAGAGGGAAACACTGAAGCTTTCTTT. Translated, it gives CASSLGEGNTEAFF.

Turning to this clonotype: One base away lies a much larger clone, so this may be a sequencing read error. The chain joins TRBV6-5 to TRBJ2-7, with 8 bases that match TRBD1. There are 13 residues in the CDR3. Germline CDR1 reads MNHEY; CDR2 reads SVGAGI. The CDR3 is CASSADRGYEQNF. DNA of the CDR3: TGTGCCAGCAGTGCAGACAGGGGCTACGAGCAGAACTTC.

Points on this clonotype: This may arise from a read error, as a much more abundant clone is one base away. This chain joins TRBV7-6 and TRBJ1-6; D remains unclear. Looked up from germline, CDR1 is SGHVS and CDR2 is FNYEAQ. This CDR3 is built from 16 residues. The germline V and J ends were trimmed by 5 bases and 0 bases, with 11 bases remaining between them. In DNA, the CDR3 is TGTGCCAGCAGCGAAACATGGAGCTCCTATAATTCACCCCTCCACTTT. It encodes CASSETWSSYNSPLHF. The full variable domain, rest sourced from reference TRBV7-6 and TRBJ1-6, is GAGVSQSPRYKVTKRGQDVALRCDPISGHVSLYWYRQALGQGPEFLTYFNYEAQQDKSGLPNDRFSAERPEGSISTLTIQRTEQRDSAMYRCASSETWSSYNSPLHFGNGTRLTVT.